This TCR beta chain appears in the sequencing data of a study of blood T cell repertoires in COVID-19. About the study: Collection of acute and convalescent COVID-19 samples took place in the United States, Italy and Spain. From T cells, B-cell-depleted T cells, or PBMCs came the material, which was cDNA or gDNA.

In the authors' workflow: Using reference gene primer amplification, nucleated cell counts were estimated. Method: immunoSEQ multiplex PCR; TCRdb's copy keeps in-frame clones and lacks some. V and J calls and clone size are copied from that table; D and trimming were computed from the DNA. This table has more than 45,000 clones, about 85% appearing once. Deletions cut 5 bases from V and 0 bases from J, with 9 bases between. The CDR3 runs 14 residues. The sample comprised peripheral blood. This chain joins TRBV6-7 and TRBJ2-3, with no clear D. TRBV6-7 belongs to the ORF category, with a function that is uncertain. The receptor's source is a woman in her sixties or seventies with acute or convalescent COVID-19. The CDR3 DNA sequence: TGTGCCAGCAGTACAAACCCTAGCACAGATACGCAGTATTTT. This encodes CASSTNPSTDTQYF.